A selection of T cell receptor beta chains follows, all from one sample in a study of response to subunit inactivated influenza vaccine. One entry per CDR3 protein results from TCRdb running MiXCR on the RT-PCR reads. The repertoire includes over 450,000 distinct CDR3 sequences, 10% to 15% of them detected once, and under 15% sits in the top ten. Sequenced material: PBMCs from blood, taken 40 to 50 days after vaccination. The receptors shown here come from a man aged 50 or older who received an inactivated influenza vaccine. The CDR3 runs from the conserved cysteine through the conserved F or W. D genes are given only for firm matches. Only part of the rows carry a size: once, few, many, or a class if the clone is expanded.

J gene: TRBJ2-5
V gene: TRBV29-1
clone size: few
D gene: -
CDR3 DNA: TGCAGCGTTGGGGACGGGGGCTACGAGACCCAGTACTTC
CDR3 protein: CSVGDGGYETQYF

J gene: TRBJ2-3
V gene: TRBV20-1
clone size: few
D gene: -
CDR3 DNA: TGCAGTGCTAGAGTCGGGGCGGGGCTCACAGATACGCAGTATTTT
CDR3 protein: CSARVGAGLTDTQYF

J gene: TRBJ1-5
V gene: TRBV28
clone size: -
D gene: -
CDR3 DNA: TGTGCCAGCAGTTTTGACAGTTTGAGCAATCAGCCCCAGCATTTT
CDR3 protein: CASSFDSLSNQPQHF

J gene: TRBJ2-2
V gene: TRBV5-1
clone size: -
D gene: TRBD1
CDR3 DNA: TGCGCCAGCAGCTTGACTACAGGGGGCAGGGAGCTGTTTTTT
CDR3 protein: CASSLTTGGRELFF

J gene: TRBJ1-1
V gene: TRBV6-1
clone size: many
D gene: -
CDR3 DNA: TGTGCCAGCAGTGACAGTTTTTTGAACACTGAAGCTTTCTTT
CDR3 protein: CASSDSFLNTEAFF

J gene: TRBJ2-7
V gene: TRBV7-2
clone size: many
D gene: -
CDR3 DNA: TGTGCCAGCAGCTTAGTCTACGAGCAGTACTTC
CDR3 protein: CASSLVYEQYF

J gene: TRBJ2-3
V gene: TRBV24-1
clone size: few
D gene: -
CDR3 DNA: TGTGCCACCAGTGATGTAGATACGCAGTATTTT
CDR3 protein: CATSDVDTQYF

J gene: TRBJ2-3
V gene: TRBV20-1
clone size: few
D gene: -
CDR3 DNA: TGCAGTGCCGATACGGCTAGAAGCGCGACAGATACGCAGTATTTT
CDR3 protein: CSADTARSATDTQYF

J gene: TRBJ2-3
V gene: TRBV10-3
clone size: -
D gene: TRBD1
CDR3 DNA: TGTGCCATCAGAGGGGGACAGGGCACAGATACGCAGTATTTT
CDR3 protein: CAIRGGQGTDTQYF

J gene: TRBJ2-7
V gene: TRBV20-1
clone size: many
D gene: TRBD2
CDR3 DNA: TGCAGTGCTAGAGTAATAGCGGGGGATTCCTACGAGCAGTACTTC
CDR3 protein: CSARVIAGDSYEQYF

J gene: TRBJ2-5
V gene: TRBV20-1
clone size: few
D gene: TRBD2
CDR3 DNA: TGCAGTGCAACGCCCCTTAGCGGGAGTCGTGCCCAGTACTTC
CDR3 protein: CSATPLSGSRAQYF

J gene: TRBJ2-3
V gene: TRBV12-3/TRBV12-4
clone size: many
D gene: -
CDR3 DNA: TGTGCCAGCAGCCCCAGGACTACCTATAGCACAGATACGCAGTATTTT
CDR3 protein: CASSPRTTYSTDTQYF

J gene: TRBJ2-7
V gene: TRBV7-2
clone size: few
D gene: TRBD2
CDR3 DNA: TGTGCCAGCAGCCCCCGACTAGCGCAGAGCTCCTACGAGCAGTACTTC
CDR3 protein: CASSPRLAQSSYEQYF

J gene: TRBJ2-7
V gene: TRBV10-3
clone size: -
D gene: TRBD1
CDR3 DNA: TGTGCCATCAGTGACGACAGGGCTGGCGAGCAGTACTTC
CDR3 protein: CAISDDRAGEQYF

J gene: TRBJ2-1
V gene: TRBV7-9
clone size: -
D gene: TRBD2
CDR3 DNA: TGTGCCAGCAGCTCCATAGGACTAGCGGGGTTTTACAATGAGCAGTTCTTC
CDR3 protein: CASSSIGLAGFYNEQFF

J gene: TRBJ1-6
V gene: TRBV5-1
clone size: many
D gene: TRBD1
CDR3 DNA: TGCGCCAGCAGCCTAACAGGGGCGGTCTATAATTCACCCCTCCACTTT
CDR3 protein: CASSLTGAVYNSPLHF

J gene: TRBJ2-1
V gene: TRBV6-1
clone size: many
D gene: -
CDR3 DNA: TGTGCCAGCACGGCCGGGGCTAATTCTCGGGTGAATGAGCAGTTCTTC
CDR3 protein: CASTAGANSRVNEQFF

J gene: TRBJ1-4
V gene: TRBV2
clone size: -
D gene: -
CDR3 DNA: TGTGCCAGTAAAAGGACAGCAACTAATGAAAAACTGTTTTTT
CDR3 protein: CASKRTATNEKLFF

J gene: TRBJ2-7
V gene: TRBV20-1
clone size: few
D gene: TRBD2
CDR3 DNA: TGCAGTGCACTTCCTAGCGGGATAATCCACGAGCAGTACTTC
CDR3 protein: CSALPSGIIHEQYF

J gene: TRBJ1-5
V gene: TRBV24-1
clone size: few
D gene: -
CDR3 DNA: TGTGCCACCAGTGATAAGACACTCCTCAGCAATCAGCCCCAGCATTTT
CDR3 protein: CATSDKTLLSNQPQHF

J gene: TRBJ2-3
V gene: TRBV20-1
clone size: -
D gene: TRBD2
CDR3 DNA: TGCAGTGCTTCTAGCGGGAGGGCTAGCACAGATACGCAGTATTTT
CDR3 protein: CSASSGRASTDTQYF

J gene: TRBJ2-7
V gene: TRBV24-1
clone size: -
D gene: -
CDR3 DNA: TGTGCCACCAGTCGTCTAGGCGAGCAGTACTTC
CDR3 protein: CATSRLGEQYF

J gene: TRBJ1-1
V gene: TRBV29-1
clone size: -
D gene: TRBD1
CDR3 DNA: TGCAGCGTGATACAGGGGGGGTTCACTGAAGCTTTCTTT
CDR3 protein: CSVIQGGFTEAFF

J gene: TRBJ2-5
V gene: TRBV29-1
clone size: few
D gene: -
CDR3 DNA: TGCAGCGTTGTTTTGGGTAACTCTGGCGAGACCCAGTACTTC
CDR3 protein: CSVVLGNSGETQYF

J gene: TRBJ1-5
V gene: TRBV5-6
clone size: few
D gene: -
CDR3 DNA: TGTGCCAGCAGCTTGGGCGGGATGAGCAATCAGCCCCAGCATTTT
CDR3 protein: CASSLGGMSNQPQHF

J gene: TRBJ2-7
V gene: TRBV15
clone size: -
D gene: TRBD1
CDR3 DNA: TGTGCCACCAGCAGACGAGGACAGGGTGCCGACGAGCAGTACTTC
CDR3 protein: CATSRRGQGADEQYF

J gene: TRBJ1-5
V gene: TRBV6-2/TRBV6-3
clone size: few
D gene: -
CDR3 DNA: TGTGCCAGCACCGACGTCCCTTATCAGCCCCAGCATTTT
CDR3 protein: CASTDVPYQPQHF

J gene: TRBJ2-3
V gene: TRBV28
clone size: -
D gene: TRBD1
CDR3 DNA: TGTGCCAGCAAAACTCCGGGACAGCTGAGCACAGATACGCAGTATTTT
CDR3 protein: CASKTPGQLSTDTQYF

J gene: TRBJ2-7
V gene: TRBV6-5
clone size: -
D gene: TRBD1
CDR3 DNA: TGTGCCAGCAGTTACTCTCAGGGGGCGCGCGACGAGCAGTACTTC
CDR3 protein: CASSYSQGARDEQYF

J gene: TRBJ2-6
V gene: TRBV28
clone size: few
D gene: -
CDR3 DNA: TGTGCCAGCAGCCGTTCCCTGTGGGCACTGACTTTC
CDR3 protein: CASSRSLWALTF

J gene: TRBJ2-2
V gene: TRBV7-9
clone size: few
D gene: -
CDR3 DNA: TGTGCCAGCAGCCCGGGACGGGGACCGAACACCGGGGAGCTGTTTTTT
CDR3 protein: CASSPGRGPNTGELFF

J gene: TRBJ2-5
V gene: TRBV5-1
clone size: -
D gene: TRBD1
CDR3 DNA: TGCGCCAGCAGCAGGACAGGGGAGGAAGAGACCCAGTACTTC
CDR3 protein: CASSRTGEEETQYF

J gene: TRBJ2-5
V gene: TRBV7-2
clone size: -
D gene: -
CDR3 DNA: TGTGCCAGCAGCTCCCGTTCAGGGTGGGAGACCCAGTACTTC
CDR3 protein: CASSSRSGWETQYF

J gene: TRBJ2-1
V gene: TRBV5-6
clone size: many
D gene: TRBD1
CDR3 DNA: TGTGCCAGCAGCTTGGTTTTGGACAGGGGAGGGAATGAGCAGTTCTTC
CDR3 protein: CASSLVLDRGGNEQFF

J gene: TRBJ2-7
V gene: TRBV5-1
clone size: -
D gene: TRBD1
CDR3 DNA: TGCGCCAGCAGCTGGGAAGGACAGGGGCCCTACGAGCAGTACTTC
CDR3 protein: CASSWEGQGPYEQYF

J gene: TRBJ1-1
V gene: TRBV5-1
clone size: -
D gene: -
CDR3 DNA: TGCGCCAGCAGCCCCTCAGTGAAGTACGGGGACACTGAAGCTTTCTTT
CDR3 protein: CASSPSVKYGDTEAFF

J gene: TRBJ2-1
V gene: TRBV4-3
clone size: -
D gene: TRBD1
CDR3 DNA: TGCGCCAGCAGCCAAATAGGGGACAGGGTTTGGCATGAGCAGTTCTTC
CDR3 protein: CASSQIGDRVWHEQFF

J gene: TRBJ2-3
V gene: TRBV18
clone size: few
D gene: -
CDR3 DNA: TGTGCCAGCTCAACCCAAGGAGATACGCAGTATTTT
CDR3 protein: CASSTQGDTQYF

J gene: TRBJ1-5
V gene: TRBV20-1
clone size: -
D gene: TRBD1
CDR3 DNA: TGCAGTGCACCAGGGGGCTTCAATCAGCCCCAGCATTTT
CDR3 protein: CSAPGGFNQPQHF

J gene: TRBJ2-1
V gene: TRBV7-3
clone size: -
D gene: TRBD2
CDR3 DNA: TGTGCCAGCAGCCAAACTAGCGGGAGAGGGAATGAGCAGTTCTTC
CDR3 protein: CASSQTSGRGNEQFF

J gene: TRBJ2-3
V gene: TRBV20-1
clone size: few
D gene: TRBD2
CDR3 DNA: TGCAGTGCCCCCCTGGGACTAGCGGGCACAGATACGCAGTATTTT
CDR3 protein: CSAPLGLAGTDTQYF

J gene: TRBJ1-2
V gene: TRBV7-9
clone size: -
D gene: TRBD1
CDR3 DNA: TGTGCCAGCAGCAACACAGGGGGGTATTATGAAAACTATGGCTACACCTTC
CDR3 protein: CASSNTGGYYENYGYTF

J gene: TRBJ2-1
V gene: TRBV15
clone size: many
D gene: -
CDR3 DNA: TGTGCCACCAGCAGAGATCTGTGCGTAGGCAGCTACAATGAGCAGTTCTTC
CDR3 protein: CATSRDLCVGSYNEQFF

J gene: TRBJ1-3
V gene: TRBV12-3/TRBV12-4
clone size: many
D gene: -
CDR3 DNA: TGTGCCAGCAGCCCCTCTCCCGGAAACACCATATATTTT
CDR3 protein: CASSPSPGNTIYF

J gene: TRBJ2-2
V gene: TRBV5-1
clone size: -
D gene: -
CDR3 DNA: TGCGCCAGCAGCCCCTCCCCGGGGAATGGGGAGCTGTTTTTT
CDR3 protein: CASSPSPGNGELFF

J gene: TRBJ2-2
V gene: TRBV5-8
clone size: -
D gene: -
CDR3 DNA: TGTGCCAGCAGCTTGGGAGCTGGCTATGGGGAGCTGTTTTTT
CDR3 protein: CASSLGAGYGELFF

J gene: TRBJ2-2
V gene: TRBV20-1
clone size: -
D gene: -
CDR3 DNA: TGCAGTGCTAGAGCGATACCCGGGGAGCTGTTTTTT
CDR3 protein: CSARAIPGELFF

J gene: TRBJ1-1
V gene: TRBV11-2
clone size: few
D gene: -
CDR3 DNA: TGTGCCAGCAGCTACGTATACAGGGCGGCCACTGAAGCTTTCTTT
CDR3 protein: CASSYVYRAATEAFF